The 11 T cell receptor beta chains reported below all come from one sample, sequenced in a study of cytomegalovirus exposure and HLA in healthy donors. With 60 Vbeta and 13 Jbeta primers, the PCR was carried out. Profiling relied on immunoSEQ multiplex PCR, and the TCRdb table lists in-frame clones only, not all of them. Here the sample spans around 200,000 clones, approximately 85% being singletons. Sequencing input: PBMCs. All receptors come from a woman between 40 and 50 years old in good health and CMV-seronegative.

This clone has only a few counts. This chain joins TRBV6-5 and TRBJ2-1; 9 bases agree with TRBD2. Germline V gene sequence: CDR1 MNHEY, CDR2 SVGAGI. The CDR3 extends over 14 amino acids. The ends lost 2 bases at V and 14 bases at J; junction bases unmatched: 10. CDR3 sequence: CASSYGGRALHKFF. The CDR3 bases are TGTGCCAGCAGTTACGGCGGGAGGGCCCTACATAAGTTCTTC.

This chain joins TRBV7-9 and TRBJ1-1; perhaps TRBD1 as D (6 bases). V gave up 2 bases and J gave up 5 bases, with 27 bases separating them. This CDR3 contains 19 residues. Germline V gene data show CDR1 as SEHNR and CDR2 as FQNEAQ (reference sequence). The CDR3 bases are TGTGCCAGCAGCTTACGGTACAGGGCAGGGGCCGCCAACCCAACTGAAGCTTTCTTT. This sequence encodes CASSLRYRAGAANPTEAFF.

The chain is built from TRBV6-1 and TRBJ2-5, with 9 bases that match TRBD2. The DNA matches TRBJ2-7 better at its end, which makes the J call doubtful. Germline lookup yields CDR1 MNHNS and CDR2 SASEGT. The CDR3 is 15 residues long. CDR3 protein: CASSGGGGRGPEQYF. In DNA form, the CDR3 reads TGTGCCAGCAGTGGTGGCGGCGGGAGGGGACCCGAGCAGTACTTC.

The chain couples TRBV11-1 to TRBJ2-4; no reliable D call. The CDR3 has 12 residues. V was shortened by 5 bases and J by 5 bases, with 7 bases between the two germline ends. CDR1 is SGHAT, CDR2 FQDESV, per germline (reference sequence). In DNA form, the CDR3 reads TGTGCCAGCAGCGAGAATGAAAACATTCAGTACTTC. It specifies CASSENENIQYF.

The chain recombines TRBV18 with TRBJ1-1; D is undetermined. There are 13 residues in the CDR3. The V end lost 2 bases, the J end lost 6 bases, and 10 bases lay between the germline ends. CDR1 is KGHSH, CDR2 LQKENI, per germline. The CDR3 loop reads CASSPSSGAEAFF. The CDR3 bases are TGTGCCAGCTCACCAAGCAGCGGGGCTGAAGCTTTCTTT.

This chain connects TRBV5-1 to TRBJ1-2; the match to TRBD1 covers 7 bases. There are 14 residues in the CDR3. J was trimmed by 4 bases and V by 5 bases; bases with no gene match: 8. Germline CDR1 and CDR2: SGHRS and YFSETQ. The CDR3 loop is CASSLTGEGYGYTF. In nucleotides, the CDR3 is TGCGCCAGCAGTTTAACAGGGGAAGGCTATGGCTACACCTTC.

The rearrangement links TRBV9 to TRBJ1-2; TRBD1 is a possible D gene (5 bases). The CDR3 runs 18 residues. The V gene's germline CDR1 is SGDLS and CDR2 YYNGEE. Trimming cost V 0 bases and J 5 bases, with 23 bases left between them. The CDR3 DNA sequence: TGTGCCAGCAGCGTAGGGTCCACCTCTGAGCAGGGATTGTATGGCTACACCTTC. This sequence encodes CASSVGSTSEQGLYGYTF.

V gene TRBV25-1 combines with J gene TRBJ1-2, with D tentatively TRBD1 (5 bases). This CDR3 has 15 residues. Germline V gene data show CDR1 as MGHDK and CDR2 as SYGVNS. V was pared by 1 base and J by 5 bases, with 14 bases between. CDR3 coding DNA: TGTGCCAGCAGTGAATGGGGCAGGGTCGGATATGGCTACACCTTC. Translated: CASSEWGRVGYGYTF.

V usage is TRBV2 and J usage is TRBJ1-5; 8 bases match TRBD1. The CDR3 spans 15 residues. Unmatched junction bases numbered 5, after V lost 6 bases and J lost 1 base. CDR1 SNHLY and CDR2 FYNNEI come from the germline V gene. This CDR3 reads CASRRDRQSNQPQHF. CDR3 nucleotides: TGTGCCAGCAGAAGGGACAGGCAAAGCAATCAGCCCCAGCATTTT.

This clone was recorded a few times. The sample has other DNA sequences that encode this CDR3 too. The V and J genes are TRBV30 and TRBJ2-3; 8 bases align to TRBD2. The CDR3 covers 14 residues. The J segment lost 1 base and the V segment lost 2 bases, leaving 2 bases of the junction unmatched. Germline V gene sequence: CDR1 GTSNPN, CDR2 SVGIG (reference sequence). This CDR3 is CAWSSGGGTDTQYF. Written as DNA, the CDR3 is TGTGCCTGGAGTTCGGGGGGGGGCACAGATACGCAGTATTTT.

The chain combines TRBV19 with TRBJ1-5; D is perhaps TRBD1 (6 bases). V was shortened by 7 bases and J by 2 bases, with 18 bases between the two germline ends. This CDR3 is 16 amino acids long. Germline CDR1 and CDR2: LNHDA and SQIVND (reference sequence). The CDR3 nucleotides are TGTGCCAGTATTCGGAAAGACAGGCTAGGCAATCAGCCCCAGCATTTT. This sequence encodes CASIRKDRLGNQPQHF.